This T cell receptor (beta chain) came from a study of T cells in Graves' hyperthyroidism and ophthalmopathy. Uncontrolled infection, other autoimmune disease, pregnancy and lactation each barred patients from inclusion. This CDR3 is built from 14 residues. The junction had 9 bases not matched to a gene; V was cut back by 5 bases and J by 6 bases. Germline CDR1 and CDR2: SEHNR and FQNEAQ (reference sequence). RNA transcripts gave rise to amplified TCR beta CDR3 regions. The HTBI primer set served for first-round RT-PCR of the TCR CDR3. MiXCR, applied by TCRdb to the multiplex PCR reads, yields one record per CDR3 protein. This sample has approximately 300,000 distinct CDR3 sequences; 16% occur once, and the top ten carry roughly 33%.

This chain links TRBV7-9 with TRBJ1-2, with 7 bases matching TRBD1. The sequence derives from a man aged 30-40 years with Graves' hyperthyroidism. Source material: blood. This CDR3 reads CASSPPTGSHGYTF. CDR3 sequence (DNA): TGTGCCAGCAGCCCCCCGACAGGGTCCCATGGCTACACCTTC.